What follows describes a single T cell receptor (beta chain). The gene names given are mouse names. The read comes to an end 4 residues before the CDR3 does, leaving the germline J gene to fill in the end. Deletions cut 0 bases from V and 1 base from J, with 12 bases between. Germline CDR1 reads NNHNN; CDR2 reads SYGAGS (reference sequence). The CDR3 covers 16 residues. Researchers sorted pooled cutaneous lymph node cells on the basis of CD4, CD8alpha, NKG2D, NKG2ACE and other markers. It was cDNA, reverse transcribed from extracted RNA, that served as the sequencing template. Assay used: immunoSEQ multiplex PCR; TCRdb lists only in-frame clones, some missing. This set yields 200,000 to 300,000 clones and no singletons; the top ten hold about 1.2%. The data were obtained in a study of CD8+ T cells in alopecia areata.

The clonotype was recovered from a C3H/HeJ mouse with alopecia areata. The strain bears MHC haplotype H2-k. The chain carries TRBV13-2 and TRBJ2-5; a possible D gene is TRBD1 (6 bases). Source material: CD4+ T cells sorted from a lymph node. The DNA read from the CDR3 is TGTGCCAGCGGTGATGGCACAGGGAGGGACCAAGAC. It translates to CASGDGTGRDQD. The whole CDR3 is CASGDGTGRDQDTQYF.